The clone carrying this T cell receptor (beta chain) has at least ten counts. These data are taken from a study of neurological immune-mediated disorders. The cDNA was synthesized by 5'RACE incorporating 10-nucleotide random UMIs. Via MiXCR, TCRdb re-called the 5' RACE reads, giving one row per CDR3 protein. The profile shows around 83,000 distinct CDR3 sequences, 13% to 15% of them singletons. Losses at the gene ends were 3 bases for V and 3 bases for J; bases not matched to a gene: 5. CDR3 size: 15 residues. The chain employs TRBV12-3 or TRBV12-4 and TRBJ1-2; the match to TRBD1 covers 9 bases. Sequencing was performed on PBMCs. The TCR sequence derives from a woman aged 45-60 years in good health. The CDR3 DNA follows: TGTGCCAGCAGTTTGTGGGACAGGGAGGACTATGGCTACACCTTC. It encodes CASSLWDREDYGYTF.